The entry below describes one T cell receptor beta chain. The entry originates in a study of blood T cell repertoires in COVID-19. Study summary: Acute-phase and convalescent COVID-19 samples originated in the United States, Italy and Spain.

In the original processing: For nucleated cells, counts were estimated from reference gene primer amplification. Sequenced by immunoSEQ multiplex PCR; TCRdb stores in-frame clones only, minus some. That table is the source of V, J and clone size, and D and trimming were worked out from the DNA. The table has 150,000 to 200,000 clones, around nine tenths seen once. Germline CDR1 reads SGHRS; CDR2 reads YFSETQ. This CDR3 spans 16 amino acids. V was shortened by 0 bases and J by 2 bases, with 14 bases between the two germline ends. The source is a man in his sixties with active or convalescent COVID-19. Sequenced: peripheral blood. The chain carries TRBV5-1 and TRBJ2-5, with D maybe TRBD2 (6 bases). The CDR3 here is CASSLGGGVTQETQYF. The CDR3 DNA reads TGCGCCAGCAGCTTGGGGGGCGGGGTGACTCAAGAGACCCAGTACTTC. Filled out from reference TRBV5-1 and TRBJ2-5, the complete variable domain reads KAGVTQTPRYLIKTRGQQVTLSCSPISGHRSVSWYQQTPGQGLQFLFEYFSETQRNKGNFPGRFSGRQFSNSRSEMNVSTLELGDSALYLCASSLGGGVTQETQYFGPGTRLLVL.